This record concerns one TCR beta chain sequence. Its antigen is undetermined. The data were taken from a study of response to subunit inactivated influenza vaccine. TCRdb redid the calling of the RT-PCR reads with MiXCR, one entry per CDR3 protein. In the table there are some 480,000 distinct CDR3 sequences, 11% of which are singletons. General study points: It was the authors' suggestion that each seasonal influenza vaccination recruits few new T cells.

The V and J ends lost 5 bases and 4 bases, in that order; junction bases with no gene match: 6. CDR1 is SEHNR, CDR2 FQNEAQ, per germline (reference sequence). The CDR3 sequence is 15 residues long. Sequenced here: PBMCs from blood, sampled roughly 45 days after vaccination. V is TRBV7-9 and J is TRBJ2-1; the match to TRBD1 covers 9 bases. This clonotype was obtained from a man aged 45-60 years who received an inactivated influenza vaccine. The CDR3 region has the DNA TGTGCCAGCAGCCGAGGGACAGGGCGGTACAATGAGCAGTTCTTC. The encoded protein is CASSRGTGRYNEQFF.